Listed below are T cell receptor beta chains from one sample, sequenced in a study of blood T cell repertoires in COVID-19. Some clones are missing from TCRdb's copy, which holds only in-frame ones; the method was immunoSEQ multiplex PCR. The data show some 180,000 clones, approximately 80% seen once. Sequenced: peripheral blood. These receptors were collected from a woman aged 40 to 50 with COVID-19, enrolled during active disease. Each CDR3 is given with its conserved first and last residue.

v_call,j_call,cdr3_aa
TRBV7-8,TRBJ2-1,CASSLSGRYNEQFF
TRBV27,TRBJ2-7,CASSSSGTGYEQYF
TRBV5-1,TRBJ2-5,CASSPRGVEKETQYF
TRBV3-1/TRBV3-2,TRBJ2-2,CASSRGAGELFF
TRBV3-1/TRBV3-2,TRBJ1-5,CASSQGLNQPQHF
TRBV7-2,TRBJ1-4,CASSPRPPGYTNEKLFF
TRBV27,TRBJ1-5,CASTSVGGNQPQHF
TRBV28,TRBJ2-5,CASSPGLAGISPQETQYF
TRBV6-4,TRBJ1-1,CASSDFHPRGNTEAFF
TRBV21-1,TRBJ2-1,CASSKVLRTGDDEQFF
TRBV28,TRBJ2-7,CASSFLAGGSEQYF
TRBV27,TRBJ1-2,CASGPNYGYTF
TRBV6-6,TRBJ2-2,CASSYPEARNTGELFF
TRBV27,TRBJ2-6,CASTSGRGANVLTF
TRBV28,TRBJ1-2,CASKPGQFKGYTF
TRBV6-1,TRBJ1-2,CASSDTGNGYTF
TRBV11-2,TRBJ1-3,CASSPPGFGNTIYF
TRBV2,TRBJ2-5,CASRDGLELAQETQYF
TRBV10-1,TRBJ2-7,CASSPLAGRTGEQYF
TRBV5-1,TRBJ2-7,CASSLEPGAYEQYF
TRBV5-6,TRBJ2-1,CASSLDQGVQFF
TRBV2,TRBJ1-3,CASIPIPSGNTIYF
TRBV7-9,TRBJ1-1,CASSSDAGGTTEAFF
TRBV19,TRBJ2-5,CASSRGWGTQETQYF